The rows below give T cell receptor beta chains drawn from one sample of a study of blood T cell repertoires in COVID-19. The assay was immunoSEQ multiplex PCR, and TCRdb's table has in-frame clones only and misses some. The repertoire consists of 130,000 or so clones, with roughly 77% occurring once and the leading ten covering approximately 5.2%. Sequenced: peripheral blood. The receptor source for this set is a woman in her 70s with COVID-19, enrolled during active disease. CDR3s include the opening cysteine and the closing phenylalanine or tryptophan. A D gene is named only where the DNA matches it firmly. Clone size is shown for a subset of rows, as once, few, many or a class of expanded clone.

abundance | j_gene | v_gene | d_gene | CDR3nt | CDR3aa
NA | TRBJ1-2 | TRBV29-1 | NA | TGCAGCGTGAGGAACTATGGCTACACCTTC | CSVRNYGYTF
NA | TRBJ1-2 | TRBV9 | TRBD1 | TGTGCCAGCAGCCCCCGGGACAGCAGCTACACCTTC | CASSPRDSSYTF
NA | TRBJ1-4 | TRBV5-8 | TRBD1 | TGTGCCAGCAGCTTGGCTGGGACAGGGAGTGAAAAACTGTTTTTT | CASSLAGTGSEKLFF
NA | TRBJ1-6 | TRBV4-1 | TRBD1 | TGCGCCAGCAGCCTGGGACAGCCGGGTTCACCCCTCCACTTT | CASSLGQPGSPLHF
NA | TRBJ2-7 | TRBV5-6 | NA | TGTGCCAGCAGCACGGAGATGGCCAGCTCCTACGAGCAGTACTTC | CASSTEMASSYEQYF
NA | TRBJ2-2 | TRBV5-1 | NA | TGCGCCAGCAGCCCCCAGGCCTTAGGTAGCACCGGGGAGCTGTTTTTT | CASSPQALGSTGELFF
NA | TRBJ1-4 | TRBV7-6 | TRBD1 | TGTGCCAGCAGCTTAAGTTACGCGACAGGGAATAATGAAAAACTGTTTTTT | CASSLSYATGNNEKLFF
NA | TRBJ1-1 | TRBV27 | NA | TGTGCCAGCAGTTTATATAGTTACACTGAAGCTTTCTTT | CASSLYSYTEAFF
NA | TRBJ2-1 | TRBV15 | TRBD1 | TGTGCCACCAGCAGAGATCGAGGGACAGGGTACAATGAGCAGTTCTTC | CATSRDRGTGYNEQFF
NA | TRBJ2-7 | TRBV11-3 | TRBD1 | TGTGCCAGCAGCTTCGGCAGGGGGAGCGAGCAGTACTTC | CASSFGRGSEQYF
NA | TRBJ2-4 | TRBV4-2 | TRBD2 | TGTGCCAGCAGCCAACTAGCGGGGGGGAACACCAAAAACATTCAGTACTTC | CASSQLAGGNTKNIQYF
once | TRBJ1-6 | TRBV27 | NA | TGTGCCAGCAGTTTAGAGGGCGAAGGAAATTCACCCCTCCACTTT | CASSLEGEGNSPLHF
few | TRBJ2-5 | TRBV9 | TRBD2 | TGTGCCAGCAGCGCTTTATTAGCGGGGGGCCAAGAGACCCAGTACTTC | CASSALLAGGQETQYF
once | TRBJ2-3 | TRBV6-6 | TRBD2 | TGTGCCAGCAGCTCGCGGGGGGCCAACACAGATACGCAGTATTTT | CASSSRGANTDTQYF
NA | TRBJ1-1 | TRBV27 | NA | TGTGCCAGCAGTACCACAGAGAACACTGAAGCTTTCTTT | CASSTTENTEAFF
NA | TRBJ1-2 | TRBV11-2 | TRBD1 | TGTGCCAGCAGCCTACAGGGGAAAGGCTACACCTTC | CASSLQGKGYTF
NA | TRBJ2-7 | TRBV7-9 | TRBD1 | TGTGCCAGCAGCCCTAGGGGACAGGGTTACGAGCAGTACTTC | CASSPRGQGYEQYF
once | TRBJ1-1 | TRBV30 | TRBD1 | TGTGCCTGGAGTGACAGGGGGACTGAAGCTTTCTTT | CAWSDRGTEAFF
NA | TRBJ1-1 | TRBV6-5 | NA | TGTGCCAGCAGTTACGGCGGCGGTCACACTGAAGCTTTCTTT | CASSYGGGHTEAFF
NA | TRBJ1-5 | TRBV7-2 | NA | TGTGCCAGCAGCTTATTAGATAATCAGCCCCAGCATTTT | CASSLLDNQPQHF
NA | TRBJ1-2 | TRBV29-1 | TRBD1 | TGCAGCGGCGCGACAGGGTCTGGCAACTATGGCTACACCTTC | CSGATGSGNYGYTF
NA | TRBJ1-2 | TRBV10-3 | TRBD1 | TGTGCCATCAGTGCGGGACAGGGCAGTGGCTACACCTTC | CAISAGQGSGYTF
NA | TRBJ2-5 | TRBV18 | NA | TGTGCCAGCTCACCTAAAGAGACCCAGTACTTC | CASSPKETQYF
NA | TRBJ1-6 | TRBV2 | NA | TGTGCCAGCAGTGAGGCCCCCAGGGTCCCCCTCCACTTT | CASSEAPRVPLHF
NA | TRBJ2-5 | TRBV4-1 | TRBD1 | TGCGCCAGCAGCCAAATTGGGACAGGGGTTTATGAGACCCAGTACTTC | CASSQIGTGVYETQYF
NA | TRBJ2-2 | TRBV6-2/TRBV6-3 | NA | TGTGCCAGCAGTTACCGCTCGAGCGGCGGGGGGGAGCTGTTTTTT | CASSYRSSGGGELFF
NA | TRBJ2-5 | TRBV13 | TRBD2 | TGTGCCAGCAGCTTACGAACTAGCGGGAGCCAAGAGACCCAGTACTTC | CASSLRTSGSQETQYF
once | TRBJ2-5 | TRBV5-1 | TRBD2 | TGCGCCAGCAGCTTGGCCTCCCTAGCGGGGGGAAAGGGAAGAAGAGAGACCCAGTACTTC | CASSLASLAGGKGRRETQYF
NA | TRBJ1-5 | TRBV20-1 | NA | TGCAGTGCTAGTAGGGCGACAGGAGGCAATCAGCCCCAGCATTTT | CSASRATGGNQPQHF
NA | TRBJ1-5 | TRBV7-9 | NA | TGTGCCAGCAGCTTAGCGAACGGTCATAGCAATCAGCCCCAGCATTTT | CASSLANGHSNQPQHF
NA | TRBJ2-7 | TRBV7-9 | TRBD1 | TGTGCCAGCAGCCCCGCGAGGGACAGCTACGAGCAGTACTTC | CASSPARDSYEQYF
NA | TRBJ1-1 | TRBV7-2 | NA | TGTGCCAGCAGCTTGGGCATGAACACTGAAGCTTTCTTT | CASSLGMNTEAFF
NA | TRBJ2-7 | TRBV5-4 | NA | TGTGCCAGCACCCCGGGGGGGACAGGGCCCTTGAGGGAGCAGTACTTC | CASTPGGTGPLREQYF
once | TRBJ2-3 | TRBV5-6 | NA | TGTGCCAGCAGCTTGGCCGGGGGATTGAATACGCAGTATTTT | CASSLAGGLNTQYF
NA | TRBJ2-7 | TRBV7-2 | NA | TGTGCCAGCAGCTTAACGCGGGGGCCCACCTACGAGCAGTACTTC | CASSLTRGPTYEQYF
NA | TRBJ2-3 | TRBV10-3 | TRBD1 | TGTGCCATCGGGGGACAGGGGAACACAGATACGCAGTATTTT | CAIGGQGNTDTQYF
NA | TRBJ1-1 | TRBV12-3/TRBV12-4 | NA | TGTGCCAGCGACACAGGAGGGGCTGAAGCTTTCTTT | CASDTGGAEAFF
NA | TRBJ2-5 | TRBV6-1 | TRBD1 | TGTGCCAGCAGTGTAGGGACAGGCCCACTCCAAGAGACCCAGTACTTC | CASSVGTGPLQETQYF
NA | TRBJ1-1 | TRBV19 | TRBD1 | TGTGCCAGTAGTATCGGACAGGCGAACACTGAAGCTTTCTTT | CASSIGQANTEAFF
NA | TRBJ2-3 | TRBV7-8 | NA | TGTGCCAGCAGCTCTTTTAGGGGTGATACGCAGTATTTT | CASSSFRGDTQYF
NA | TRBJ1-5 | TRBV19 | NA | TGTGCCAGTAGTATCTCTGCGGGCGGCAATCAGCCCCAGCATTTT | CASSISAGGNQPQHF
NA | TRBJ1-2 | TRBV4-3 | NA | TGCGCCAGCAGCCAAGCCAGGGCGAACTATGGCTACACCTTC | CASSQARANYGYTF